Included here is one TCR beta chain sequence, with context. What it recognizes is unknown. The data were taken from a study of T cell responses to AZD1222 COVID-19 vaccine. Overall study: Timing groups of about 4 and about 12 weeks for second doses were pooled.

Assay used: immunoSEQ multiplex PCR; TCRdb lists only in-frame clones, some missing. Of about 86,000 clones listed, 88% are singletons. Germline CDR1 reads LGHDT; CDR2 reads YNNKEL (reference sequence). The CDR3 has 12 residues. Trimming took off 6 bases at V and 4 bases at J, with 8 bases between the two ends. General observations from the study: In a largely white British group with more females than males, clonal diversity was possibly underestimated.

The sequences come from peripheral blood, collected on day 0 of AZD1222 vaccination. The V and J genes are TRBV3-1 (or the pseudogene TRBV3-2) and TRBJ2-3; D possibly matches TRBD1 or TRBD2 (5 bases each). The sequence was obtained from an adult in good health. CDR3 amino acids: CASRRGADTQYF. CDR3 DNA: TGTGCCAGCAGAAGAGGGGCAGATACGCAGTATTTT.